Listed below are T cell receptor beta chains from one sample, sequenced in a study of regulatory T cells in long-lasting Graves disease. MiXCR was run by TCRdb on the multiplex PCR reads, yielding one entry per CDR3 protein. The sample carries about 380,000 distinct CDR3 sequences, about 16% recorded once. The material sequenced was peripheral blood mononuclear cells (PBMCs), taken at new diagnosis, from a patient treated with antithyroid drugs. The receptors originated from a female donor with Graves disease. The CDR3 runs from the conserved cysteine through the conserved F or W. The order of the fields is V gene, D gene, clone size, J gene, CDR3 DNA, CDR3 protein. A D gene is named only where the DNA matches it firmly. The size entry is marked missing in some rows and otherwise reads once, few, many or a size class.

v_call: TRBV7-7; d_call: .; clone_size: few; j_call: TRBJ2-7; cdr3_nt: TGTGCCAGCGGACACTACGAGCAGTACTTC; cdr3_aa: CASGHYEQYF
v_call: TRBV20-1; d_call: TRBD1; clone_size: few; j_call: TRBJ1-5; cdr3_nt: TGCAGCACTGACAGGGGGGATCAGCCCCAGCATTTT; cdr3_aa: CSTDRGDQPQHF
v_call: TRBV11-2; d_call: .; clone_size: many; j_call: TRBJ1-6; cdr3_nt: TGTGCCAGCAGCTTAGAAAAGACAGGCCTAAATTCACCCCTCCACTTT; cdr3_aa: CASSLEKTGLNSPLHF
v_call: TRBV12-3/TRBV12-4; d_call: .; clone_size: many; j_call: TRBJ2-1; cdr3_nt: TGTGCCAGCGGCTTAGTATCCGGAGGGGGGAGCCAGTTCTTC; cdr3_aa: CASGLVSGGGSQFF
v_call: TRBV5-5; d_call: TRBD2; clone_size: many; j_call: TRBJ2-2; cdr3_nt: TGTGCCAGCAGCTTGGTGGCTAGCGGGGGGCGGCCCGGGGAGCTGTTTTTT; cdr3_aa: CASSLVASGGRPGELFF
v_call: TRBV4-1; d_call: TRBD2; clone_size: many; j_call: TRBJ2-4; cdr3_nt: TGCGCCAGCAGCCTCGAACTAGCGGGAGGGCACAACATTCAGTACTTC; cdr3_aa: CASSLELAGGHNIQYF
v_call: TRBV5-8; d_call: .; clone_size: few; j_call: TRBJ2-7; cdr3_nt: TGTGCCAGCAGCGAGGGCCTCAACTCCTACGAGCAGTACTTC; cdr3_aa: CASSEGLNSYEQYF
v_call: TRBV12-3/TRBV12-4; d_call: .; clone_size: many; j_call: TRBJ2-1; cdr3_nt: TGTGCCAGCAGTTTAAACCGCTGGAATGAGCAGTTCTTC; cdr3_aa: CASSLNRWNEQFF
v_call: TRBV5-1; d_call: TRBD1; clone_size: many; j_call: TRBJ1-4; cdr3_nt: TGCGCCAGCAGCTTAGGGGGCCTTAATGAAAAACTGTTTTTT; cdr3_aa: CASSLGGLNEKLFF
v_call: TRBV30; d_call: TRBD2; clone_size: many; j_call: TRBJ2-1; cdr3_nt: TGTGCCTGGAGTACGCTAGCGGGAGGGGTTGGGCAGTTCTTC; cdr3_aa: CAWSTLAGGVGQFF
v_call: TRBV5-1; d_call: .; clone_size: many; j_call: TRBJ1-5; cdr3_nt: TGCGCCAGCAGCTTGGGAGAGACGAGCAATCAGCCCCAGCATTTT; cdr3_aa: CASSLGETSNQPQHF
v_call: TRBV27; d_call: .; clone_size: few; j_call: TRBJ2-7; cdr3_nt: TGTGCCACTACCCCAAACCGGGCTAGGGGTTTCTACGAGCAGTACTTC; cdr3_aa: CATTPNRARGFYEQYF
v_call: TRBV28; d_call: TRBD2; clone_size: many; j_call: TRBJ2-2; cdr3_nt: TGTGCCAGCAGTTCGCCTCTCGGGGGGAGAATGACCGGGGAGCTGTTTTTT; cdr3_aa: CASSSPLGGRMTGELFF
v_call: TRBV6-5; d_call: .; clone_size: many; j_call: TRBJ1-4; cdr3_nt: TGTGCCAGCAGCTACGGGGGTGCGGATGAAAAACTGTTTTTT; cdr3_aa: CASSYGGADEKLFF
v_call: TRBV6-5; d_call: .; clone_size: many; j_call: TRBJ1-5; cdr3_nt: TGTGCCAGCAGTTTTTTTTCGTGGCCTTTAAATCAGCCCCAGCATTTT; cdr3_aa: CASSFFSWPLNQPQHF
v_call: TRBV11-2; d_call: .; clone_size: .; j_call: TRBJ2-5; cdr3_nt: TGTGCCAGCAGCCCGGGCCGTCGGGGTCTCCCGATGGAGACCCAGTACTTC; cdr3_aa: CASSPGRRGLPMETQYF
v_call: TRBV28; d_call: TRBD2; clone_size: many; j_call: TRBJ2-3; cdr3_nt: TGTGCCAGCCGGGGACTAGCGGGTTTAACAGATACGCAGTATTTT; cdr3_aa: CASRGLAGLTDTQYF
v_call: TRBV6-2/TRBV6-3; d_call: TRBD2; clone_size: many; j_call: TRBJ2-1; cdr3_nt: TGTGCCAGCAGTCCCACCGACTACTATAGCGGGAGAACCTACAATGAGCAGTTCTTC; cdr3_aa: CASSPTDYYSGRTYNEQFF
v_call: TRBV3-1; d_call: TRBD2; clone_size: many; j_call: TRBJ2-3; cdr3_nt: TGTGCCAGCAGCCAAGTCCTCGGCGGGGGGGGCAGCACAGATACGCAGTATTTT; cdr3_aa: CASSQVLGGGGSTDTQYF
v_call: TRBV2; d_call: TRBD1; clone_size: many; j_call: TRBJ2-2; cdr3_nt: TGTGCCAGCAGTGGACAGGGCACCGGGGAGCTGTTTTTT; cdr3_aa: CASSGQGTGELFF
v_call: TRBV20-1; d_call: TRBD1; clone_size: .; j_call: TRBJ1-5; cdr3_nt: TGCAGTGCTGGATTACAGGGGGGCAATCAGCCCCAGCATTTT; cdr3_aa: CSAGLQGGNQPQHF
v_call: TRBV5-8; d_call: TRBD1; clone_size: many; j_call: TRBJ2-7; cdr3_nt: TGTGCCAGCAGCTTCGACATCGGACAGGCGAGCTCCTACGAGCAGTACTTC; cdr3_aa: CASSFDIGQASSYEQYF
v_call: TRBV5-1; d_call: .; clone_size: many; j_call: TRBJ1-4; cdr3_nt: TGCGCCAGCAGCTTGGAGGCGGCTAATGAAAAACTGTTTTTT; cdr3_aa: CASSLEAANEKLFF
v_call: TRBV6-7; d_call: .; clone_size: few; j_call: TRBJ2-3; cdr3_nt: TGTGCCAGCAGGGACATTGCAGATACGCAGTATTTT; cdr3_aa: CASRDIADTQYF
v_call: TRBV4-1; d_call: .; clone_size: .; j_call: TRBJ1-3; cdr3_nt: TGCGCCAGCAGCCACCCTCCGGGACCCAGAGCGCCTGGAAACACCATATATTTT; cdr3_aa: CASSHPPGPRAPGNTIYF
v_call: TRBV27; d_call: .; clone_size: many; j_call: TRBJ1-2; cdr3_nt: TGTGCCAGCAGCGGAGGGGGGGACGGCTACACCTTC; cdr3_aa: CASSGGGDGYTF
v_call: TRBV18; d_call: TRBD2; clone_size: few; j_call: TRBJ2-1; cdr3_nt: TGTGCCAGCTCCCTCCCGGGGGGGCGCTACAATGAGCAGTTCTTC; cdr3_aa: CASSLPGGRYNEQFF
v_call: TRBV12-3/TRBV12-4; d_call: TRBD1; clone_size: many; j_call: TRBJ1-2; cdr3_nt: TGTGCCAGCAGTTTAACTCCGGGACAGAACTATGGCTACACCTTC; cdr3_aa: CASSLTPGQNYGYTF
v_call: TRBV27; d_call: .; clone_size: few; j_call: TRBJ2-7; cdr3_nt: TGTACCAGCAGTTTGGCGACGGATACCTACGAGCAGTACTTC; cdr3_aa: CTSSLATDTYEQYF
v_call: TRBV30; d_call: .; clone_size: many; j_call: TRBJ1-1; cdr3_nt: TGTGCCTGGAGTCCCCAGGATGAAGCTTTCTTT; cdr3_aa: CAWSPQDEAFF
v_call: TRBV7-3; d_call: .; clone_size: many; j_call: TRBJ2-7; cdr3_nt: TGTGCCAGCAGCTTAAAGAGGGTTACCGACGAGCAGTACTTC; cdr3_aa: CASSLKRVTDEQYF
v_call: TRBV19; d_call: .; clone_size: few; j_call: TRBJ1-5; cdr3_nt: TGTGCCAGTAGTATTTCCGGGACCAGGGGAGAGCAGCCCCAGCATTTT; cdr3_aa: CASSISGTRGEQPQHF
v_call: TRBV12-3/TRBV12-4; d_call: .; clone_size: few; j_call: TRBJ2-1; cdr3_nt: TGTGCCAGCAGTTTAGTACAAAATGAGCAGTTCTTC; cdr3_aa: CASSLVQNEQFF
v_call: TRBV4-1; d_call: .; clone_size: many; j_call: TRBJ1-5; cdr3_nt: TGCGCCAGCAGCCAGGCAGGGTTTAGCAATCAGCCCCAGCATTTT; cdr3_aa: CASSQAGFSNQPQHF
v_call: TRBV30; d_call: .; clone_size: many; j_call: TRBJ2-5; cdr3_nt: TGTGCCTGGAGCCTTTCAGGGAATGGGCGGGAGACCCAGTACTTC; cdr3_aa: CAWSLSGNGRETQYF
v_call: TRBV5-1; d_call: .; clone_size: .; j_call: TRBJ2-3; cdr3_nt: TGCGCCAGCAGCTTAACCAGGGAGACAGATACGCAGTATTTT; cdr3_aa: CASSLTRETDTQYF
v_call: TRBV5-4; d_call: TRBD2; clone_size: .; j_call: TRBJ2-1; cdr3_nt: TGTGCCAGCGGAGCGGGAGTACGGGATGAGCAGTTCTTC; cdr3_aa: CASGAGVRDEQFF
v_call: TRBV12-3/TRBV12-4; d_call: .; clone_size: .; j_call: TRBJ1-2; cdr3_nt: TGTGCCAGCAGTTTAGAAACAGCAGCTAACTATGGCTACACCTTC; cdr3_aa: CASSLETAANYGYTF
v_call: TRBV20-1; d_call: TRBD2; clone_size: medium-sized; j_call: TRBJ2-1; cdr3_nt: TGCAGTGCTAGATCAGGGACTAGCTCGGGAAATGAGCAGTTCTTC; cdr3_aa: CSARSGTSSGNEQFF
v_call: TRBV7-6; d_call: TRBD1; clone_size: many; j_call: TRBJ2-1; cdr3_nt: TGTGCCAGCAGCTTGCCGGGACAGGGACCCAATGAGCAGTTCTTC; cdr3_aa: CASSLPGQGPNEQFF
v_call: TRBV12-3/TRBV12-4; d_call: .; clone_size: many; j_call: TRBJ2-3; cdr3_nt: TGTGCCAGCAGTTACCCCACAGATACGCAGTATTTT; cdr3_aa: CASSYPTDTQYF
v_call: TRBV14; d_call: .; clone_size: .; j_call: TRBJ1-4; cdr3_nt: TGTGCCAGCAGCCAACTTGTGCTCCCGAGTGAAAAACTGTTTTTT; cdr3_aa: CASSQLVLPSEKLFF
v_call: TRBV3-1; d_call: .; clone_size: many; j_call: TRBJ1-2; cdr3_nt: TGTGCCAGCGCGGATTTGGCCGGAGGCTACACCTTC; cdr3_aa: CASADLAGGYTF
v_call: TRBV14; d_call: .; clone_size: many; j_call: TRBJ1-5; cdr3_nt: TGTGCCAGCAGCCAAGCAGGGTTGAGTCAGCCCCAGCATTTT; cdr3_aa: CASSQAGLSQPQHF
v_call: TRBV5-1; d_call: .; clone_size: .; j_call: TRBJ2-3; cdr3_nt: TGCGCCAGCAGCTTGGCCGCAGGGGGGAGCACAGATACGCAGTATTTT; cdr3_aa: CASSLAAGGSTDTQYF